The TCR beta chain described here comes from a study of blood T cell repertoires in COVID-19. The CDR3 contains 15 residues. CDR1 is LGHNA and CDR2 is YSLEER in the germline V gene. Trimming took 0 bases from V and 8 from J, leaving 13 bases between them. Assay: immunoSEQ multiplex PCR; the TCRdb copy retains only in-frame clones and omits some. Of roughly 24,000 clones in the sample, 89% are singletons; the top ten hold around 28%. The receptor was derived from a woman aged 70-85 years with active COVID-19. This chain links TRBV4-3 with TRBJ1-4; D possibly corresponds to TRBD1 (5 bases). Sequenced input: peripheral blood. The CDR3 coding sequence is TGCGCCAGCAGCCAAGACGGGCCGGGGGAAGAAAAACTGTTTTTT. This gives the protein CASSQDGPGEEKLFF.